These 7 T cell receptor beta chains originate from one sample sequenced in a study of blood T cells in healthy people across ages. A second PCR, run for roughly 7 to 11 cycles, used a sample-barcoded 5' primer plus a J-beta primer mix. TCRdb recomputed calls from the 5' RACE reads with MiXCR, one row per CDR3 protein. The sample has over 1.5 million distinct CDR3 sequences, 49% seen once. Source material: blood. The source is a woman aged 40 to 55 in good health.

This clonotype was recorded a few times. The chain recombines TRBV20-1 with TRBJ2-4; D possibly uses TRBD1 or TRBD2 (5 bases each). Gene TRBJ2-7 matches the end of the DNA better, so the J call may be wrong. This CDR3 contains 16 residues. Germline assignment: CDR1 DFQATT and CDR2 SNEGSKA (reference sequence). The CDR3 sequence: CSAHSLSRQGDYEQYF. In DNA form, the CDR3 reads TGCAGTGCTCATAGCTTATCACGGCAGGGAGACTACGAGCAGTACTTC.

The chain links TRBV20-1 to TRBJ2-3; 12 bases map to TRBD2. The CDR3 totals 15 residues. Germline trimming cut 6 bases from V and 5 bases from J; bases unmatched to any gene: 9. Looked up from germline, CDR1 is DFQATT and CDR2 is SNEGSKA (reference sequence). The CDR3 DNA is TGCAGTGCGACGACTAGCGGGGGTTTTAGAGATACGCAGTATTTT. Its translation: CSATTSGGFRDTQYF.

The gene calls are TRBV7-9 and TRBJ2-1; 14 bases line up with TRBD2. The CDR3 is 16 amino acids. Germline V gene data show CDR1 as SEHNR and CDR2 as FQNEAQ (reference sequence). V was clipped by 5 bases and J by 8 bases; unmatched bases: 8. The CDR3 is CASSPRTSGGLDEQFF. CDR3 DNA sequence: TGTGCCAGCAGCCCCCGGACTAGCGGGGGGTTAGATGAGCAGTTCTTC.

The chain joins TRBV28 to TRBJ2-5; 12 bases match TRBD2. J gave up 0 bases and V 5 bases, and 4 bases lay outside the gene matches. The CDR3 spans 16 residues. In germline, CDR1 is MDHEN, CDR2 SYDVKM. The CDR3 spells CASSGLAGPNQETQYF. The CDR3 nucleotides read TGTGCCAGCAGTGGACTAGCGGGGCCTAACCAAGAGACCCAGTACTTC.

This chain connects TRBV6-5 to TRBJ2-1; D is undetermined. Trimming pared 7 bases from V and 7 bases from J, leaving 14 bases between. CDR3 length: 13 amino acids. Germline CDR1 and CDR2: MNHEY and SVGAGI. In nucleotides, the CDR3 is TGTGCCAGCACAGACAACCCAATTAATGAGCAGTTCTTC. Encoded protein: CASTDNPINEQFF.

The DNA of the CDR3 is TGCGCCAGCAGCTTGGGGGTTGTGGCGGGGTCCGGCACAGATACGCAGTATTTT. Encoded protein: CASSLGVVAGSGTDTQYF. This chain joins TRBV5-1 and TRBJ2-3, with D perhaps TRBD2 (6 bases). V was pared by 0 bases and J by 1 base, with 18 bases between. The CDR3 spans 18 residues. Germline loops: CDR1 SGHRS, CDR2 YFSETQ.

In this sample, this clonotype turned up once. V usage is TRBV9 and J usage is TRBJ2-2, with D tentatively TRBD1 (6 bases). The germline V gene encodes CDR1 SGDLS and CDR2 YYNGEE. This CDR3 has 15 residues. V was clipped by 0 bases and J by 5 bases, with 11 bases between them. DNA of the CDR3: TGTGCCAGCAGCGTAGAAGTTAGGGGGACCGGGGAGCTGTTTTTT. Encoded protein: CASSVEVRGTGELFF.